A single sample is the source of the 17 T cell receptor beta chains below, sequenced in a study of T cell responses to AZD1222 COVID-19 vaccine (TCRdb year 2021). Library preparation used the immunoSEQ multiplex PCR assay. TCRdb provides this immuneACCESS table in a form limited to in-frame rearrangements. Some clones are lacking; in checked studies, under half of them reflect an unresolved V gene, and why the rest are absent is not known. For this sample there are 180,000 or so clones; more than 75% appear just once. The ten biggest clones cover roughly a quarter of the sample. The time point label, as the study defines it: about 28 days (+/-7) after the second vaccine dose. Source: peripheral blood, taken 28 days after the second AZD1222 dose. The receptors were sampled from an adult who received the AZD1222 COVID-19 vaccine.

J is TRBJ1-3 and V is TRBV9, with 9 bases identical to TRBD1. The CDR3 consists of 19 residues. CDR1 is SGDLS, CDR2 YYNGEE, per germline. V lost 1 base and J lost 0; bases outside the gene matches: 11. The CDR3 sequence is CASSVLGQGTLSSGNTIYF. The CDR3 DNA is TGTGCCAGCAGCGTATTGGGACAGGGAACCCTTAGCTCTGGAAACACCATATATTTT. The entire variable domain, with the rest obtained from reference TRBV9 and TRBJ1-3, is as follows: DSGVTQTPKHLITATGQRVTLRCSPRSGDLSVYWYQQSLDQGLQFLIQYYNGEERAKGNILERFSAQQFPDLHSELNLSSLELGDSALYFCASSVLGQGTLSSGNTIYFGEGSWLTVV.

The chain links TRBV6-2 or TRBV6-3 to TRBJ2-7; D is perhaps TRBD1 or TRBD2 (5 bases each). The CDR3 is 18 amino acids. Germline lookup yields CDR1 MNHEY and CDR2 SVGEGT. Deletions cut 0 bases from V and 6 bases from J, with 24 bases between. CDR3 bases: TGTGCCAGCAGTTACTCTCCCTCACGGGGACCGCCTCCCAGCGAGCAGTACTTC. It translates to CASSYSPSRGPPPSEQYF.

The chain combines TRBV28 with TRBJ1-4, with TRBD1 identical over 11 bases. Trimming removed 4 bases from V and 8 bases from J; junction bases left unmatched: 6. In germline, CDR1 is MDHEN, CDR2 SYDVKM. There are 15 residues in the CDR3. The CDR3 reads CASSYGTGGREKLFF. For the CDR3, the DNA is TGTGCCAGCAGTTACGGGACAGGGGGTCGGGAAAAACTGTTTTTT.

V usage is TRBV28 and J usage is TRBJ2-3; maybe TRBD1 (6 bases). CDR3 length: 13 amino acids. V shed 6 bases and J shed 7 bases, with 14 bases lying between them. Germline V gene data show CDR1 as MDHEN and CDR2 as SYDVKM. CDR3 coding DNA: TGTGCCAGCAGCCTAGGACAGATGAATACGCAGTATTTT. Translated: CASSLGQMNTQYF.

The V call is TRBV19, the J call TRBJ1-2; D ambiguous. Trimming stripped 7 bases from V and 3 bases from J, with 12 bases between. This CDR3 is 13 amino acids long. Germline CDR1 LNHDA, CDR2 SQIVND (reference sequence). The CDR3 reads CASTRGRDYGYTF. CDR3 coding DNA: TGTGCCAGTACCCGGGGTCGGGACTATGGCTACACCTTC.

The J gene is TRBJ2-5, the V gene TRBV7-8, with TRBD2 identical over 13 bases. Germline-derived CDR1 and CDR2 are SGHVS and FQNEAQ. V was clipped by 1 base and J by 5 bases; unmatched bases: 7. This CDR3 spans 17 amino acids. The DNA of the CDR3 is TGTGCCAGCAGCTTAGTCGGGACTAGCGGGGCCCGGGAGACCCAGTACTTC. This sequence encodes CASSLVGTSGARETQYF.

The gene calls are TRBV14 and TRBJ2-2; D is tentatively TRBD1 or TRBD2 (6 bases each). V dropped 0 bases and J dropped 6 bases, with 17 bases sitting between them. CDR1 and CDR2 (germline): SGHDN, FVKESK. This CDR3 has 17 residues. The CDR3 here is CASSQDWSGGLAGELFF. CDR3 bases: TGTGCCAGCAGCCAAGATTGGAGTGGGGGGCTGGCCGGGGAGCTGTTTTTT. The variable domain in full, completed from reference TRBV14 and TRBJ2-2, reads EAGVTQFPSHSVIEKGQTVTLRCDPISGHDNLYWYRRVMGKEIKFLLHFVKESKQDESGMPNNRFLAERTGGTYSTLKVQPAELEDSGVYFCASSQDWSGGLAGELFFGEGSRLTVL.

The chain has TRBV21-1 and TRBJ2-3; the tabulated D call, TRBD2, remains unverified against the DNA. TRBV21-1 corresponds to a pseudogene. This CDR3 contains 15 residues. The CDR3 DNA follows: TGTGCCAGCAGCCAACCACTGACTAGTTTAGATACGCAGTATTTT. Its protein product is CASSQPLTSLDTQYF.

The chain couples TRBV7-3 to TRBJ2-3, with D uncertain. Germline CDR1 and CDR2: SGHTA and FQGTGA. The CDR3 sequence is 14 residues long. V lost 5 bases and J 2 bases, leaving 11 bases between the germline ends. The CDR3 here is CASSPGSNTDTQYF. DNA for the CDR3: TGTGCCAGCAGCCCCGGATCGAACACAGATACGCAGTATTTT.

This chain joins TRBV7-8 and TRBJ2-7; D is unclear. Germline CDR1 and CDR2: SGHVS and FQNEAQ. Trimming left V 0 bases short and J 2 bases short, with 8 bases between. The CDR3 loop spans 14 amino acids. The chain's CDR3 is CASSLALGPYEQYF. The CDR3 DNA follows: TGTGCCAGCAGCTTAGCGCTCGGCCCCTACGAGCAGTACTTC.

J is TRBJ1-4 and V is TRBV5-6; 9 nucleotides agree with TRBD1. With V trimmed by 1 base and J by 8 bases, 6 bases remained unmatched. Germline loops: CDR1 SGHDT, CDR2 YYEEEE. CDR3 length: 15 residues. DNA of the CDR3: TGTGCCAGCAGCTTGCCGGGACAGGGAGGAGAAAAACTGTTTTTT. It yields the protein CASSLPGQGGEKLFF.

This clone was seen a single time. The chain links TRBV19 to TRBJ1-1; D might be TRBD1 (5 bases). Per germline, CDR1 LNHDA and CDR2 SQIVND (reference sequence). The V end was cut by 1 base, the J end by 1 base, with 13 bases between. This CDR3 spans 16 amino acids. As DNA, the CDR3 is TGTGCCAGTAGTATAGCCCAACAGGACCCGAACACTGAAGCTTTCTTT. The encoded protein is CASSIAQQDPNTEAFF. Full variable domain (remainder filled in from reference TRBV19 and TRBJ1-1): DGGITQSPKYLFRKEGQNVTLSCEQNLNHDAMYWYRQDPGQGLRLIYYSQIVNDFQKGDIAEGYSVSREKKESFPLTVTSAQKNPTAFYLCASSIAQQDPNTEAFFGQGTRLTVV.

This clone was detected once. CDR3 sequence reads: CASSVPRTGYTGELFF. CDR3 DNA: TGTGCCAGCAGCGTTCCGAGGACAGGGTACACCGGGGAGCTGTTTTTT. The genes are TRBV28 and TRBJ2-2; TRBD1 matches at 8 bases. Trimming cost V 6 bases and J 3 bases; bases outside gene matches: 9. CDR3 length: 16 residues. The germline V gene encodes CDR1 MDHEN and CDR2 SYDVKM.

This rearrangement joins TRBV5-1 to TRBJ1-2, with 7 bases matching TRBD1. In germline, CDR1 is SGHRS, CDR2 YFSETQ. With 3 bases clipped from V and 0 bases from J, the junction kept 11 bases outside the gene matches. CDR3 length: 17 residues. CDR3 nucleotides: TGCGCCAGCAGCTCCGGACAGGAAGGGATCCCTAACTATGGCTACACCTTC. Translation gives CASSSGQEGIPNYGYTF.

CDR3: CASSPPGAGSYNEQFF. As DNA, the CDR3 is TGTGCCAGCTCACCACCGGGAGCGGGAAGTTACAATGAGCAGTTCTTC. The chain employs TRBV18 and TRBJ2-1, with 7 bases lining up with TRBD2. The germline CDR1 and CDR2 sequences are KGHSH and LQKENI. The CDR3 loop spans 16 amino acids. V trimming: 0 bases; J trimming: 4 bases; junction bases outside the gene matches: 6.

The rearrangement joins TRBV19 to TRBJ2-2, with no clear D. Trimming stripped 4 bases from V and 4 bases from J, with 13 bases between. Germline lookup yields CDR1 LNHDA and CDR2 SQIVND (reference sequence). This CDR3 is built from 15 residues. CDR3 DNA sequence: TGTGCCAGTAGTACCCTGGAGCAAGTCACCGGGGAGCTGTTTTTT. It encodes CASSTLEQVTGELFF.

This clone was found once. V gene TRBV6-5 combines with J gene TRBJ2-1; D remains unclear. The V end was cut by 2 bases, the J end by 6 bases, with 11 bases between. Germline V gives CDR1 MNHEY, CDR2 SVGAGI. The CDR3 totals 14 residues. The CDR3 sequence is CASSYGTLGNEQFF. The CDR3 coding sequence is TGTGCCAGCAGTTACGGCACGTTGGGCAATGAGCAGTTCTTC.